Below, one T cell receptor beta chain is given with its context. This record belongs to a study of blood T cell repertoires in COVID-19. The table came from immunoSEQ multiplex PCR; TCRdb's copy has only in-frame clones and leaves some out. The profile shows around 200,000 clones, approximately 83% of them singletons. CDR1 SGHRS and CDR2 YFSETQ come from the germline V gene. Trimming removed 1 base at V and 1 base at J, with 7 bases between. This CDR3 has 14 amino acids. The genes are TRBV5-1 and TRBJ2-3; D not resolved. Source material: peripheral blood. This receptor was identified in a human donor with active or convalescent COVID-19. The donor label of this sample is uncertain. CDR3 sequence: CASSLQLGTDTQYF. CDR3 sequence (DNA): TGCGCCAGCAGCTTGCAGCTAGGCACAGATACGCAGTATTTT.